A single sample is the source of the 17 T cell receptor beta chains below, sequenced in a study of cytomegalovirus exposure and HLA in healthy donors. Vbeta (60) and Jbeta (13) primers were used in the PCR. The data were produced by immunoSEQ multiplex PCR, yet TCRdb's version contains in-frame clones alone and is incomplete. The data hold around 91,000 clones, with around 84% observed a single time. Input material: PBMCs. These receptors were taken from a man in his late teens or twenties in good health and CMV-seronegative.

The chain links TRBV5-6 to TRBJ2-7; maybe TRBD1 (5 bases). There are 15 residues in the CDR3. V dropped 1 base and J dropped 5 bases, with 16 bases sitting between them. CDR1 SGHDT and CDR2 YYEEEE come from the germline V gene. CDR3 sequence (DNA): TGTGCCAGCAGCTTGTTAGGTGGGGCTAAGGACGAGCAGTACTTC. It translates to CASSLLGGAKDEQYF.

CDR3 protein: CASSLDRINEKLFF. CDR3 nucleotide sequence: TGTGCCAGCAGTTTAGACAGGATTAATGAAAAACTGTTTTTT. V usage is TRBV27 and J usage is TRBJ1-4, with a weak D call TRBD1 (6 bases). CDR3 length equals 14 residues. The V gene lost 2 bases and the J gene lost 4 bases, with 8 bases spanning the gap. Per the germline V gene, CDR1 is MNHEY and CDR2 is SMNVEV (reference sequence).

This clone was counted a few times. This chain connects TRBV7-9 to TRBJ2-1, with 11 bases lining up with TRBD1. CDR3 length: 16 amino acids. Germline V CDR1 and CDR2: SEHNR, FQNEAQ (reference sequence). Trimming at V came to 5 bases and at J to 5 bases, leaving 8 bases not matched to a gene. The CDR3 DNA reads TGTGCCAGCAGCCCCCGGGACAGGGGGTCCAACAATGAGCAGTTCTTC. Its protein is CASSPRDRGSNNEQFF.

In its sample, this clone was seen once. This chain links TRBV5-1 with TRBJ1-2; no clear D gene. Trimming took off 5 bases at V and 5 bases at J, with 10 bases between the two ends. Germline assignment: CDR1 SGHRS and CDR2 YFSETQ. This CDR3 is 12 amino acids long. Here the CDR3 DNA reads TGCGCCAGCAGGGGAGGAACATATGGCTACACCTTC. This translates into CASRGGTYGYTF.

The chain recombines TRBV6-4 with TRBJ2-2, with unresolved D. CDR3 size: 16 residues. Trimming removed 0 bases at V and 4 bases at J, with 12 bases between. Germline-derived CDR1 and CDR2 are MRHNA and SNTAGT. The CDR3 DNA reads as TGTGCCAGCAGTGACTCCCCGTCGATGGCCACCGGGGAGCTGTTTTTT. It is translated as CASSDSPSMATGELFF.

The chain links TRBV6-5 to TRBJ1-5, with 10 nucleotides matching TRBD1. Germline values: CDR1 MNHEY, CDR2 SVGAGI. V lost 7 bases to trimming and J lost 9 bases; unmatched junction nucleotides: 6. The CDR3 has 13 amino acids. CDR3 protein: CASKDRGSGPQHF. The CDR3 DNA is TGTGCCAGCAAGGACAGGGGGTCGGGGCCCCAGCATTTT.

The chain employs TRBV19 and TRBJ1-1; 8 bases align to TRBD1. CDR1 is LNHDA and CDR2 is SQIVND in the germline V gene (reference sequence). The CDR3 covers 15 residues. V lost 9 bases, J lost 1 base, and 10 bases stayed unmatched. The CDR3 nucleotides are TGTGCCAGCGTACCTCAGGGGGCGAGGAACACTGAAGCTTTCTTT. The encoded protein is CASVPQGARNTEAFF.

The chain has TRBV29-1 and TRBJ2-3; TRBD2 is a possible D gene (6 bases). The CDR3 has 14 residues. CDR1 and CDR2 (germline): SQVTM, ANQGSEA. The V gene lost 6 bases and the J gene lost 0 bases, with 13 bases spanning the gap. CDR3: CSVETSDSTDTQYF. CDR3 bases: TGCAGCGTCGAGACTAGTGATAGCACAGATACGCAGTATTTT.

The CDR3 nucleotides are TGCAGCGTTGAATTCGGAGGGGAAGGGACTGAAGCTTTCTTT. This translates into CSVEFGGEGTEAFF. The chain has TRBV29-1 and TRBJ1-1; possibly TRBD1 for D (5 bases). Germline lookup yields CDR1 SQVTM and CDR2 ANQGSEA. With 2 bases removed from V and 5 bases from J, the gap between germline ends came to 15 bases. The CDR3 is made up of 14 amino acids.

This chain joins TRBV5-1 and TRBJ2-7, with 7 positions matching TRBD1. The CDR3 is 15 amino acids. Germline loops: CDR1 SGHRS, CDR2 YFSETQ. The V segment lost 2 bases and the J segment 3 bases; nucleotides outside the gene matches: 8. The CDR3, as DNA: TGCGCCAGCAGCTTCGACAGGGCTTTTGTCTACGAGCAGTACTTC. This gives the protein CASSFDRAFVYEQYF.

The V and J genes are TRBV10-1 and TRBJ2-5; D perhaps matches TRBD2 (5 bases). V shed 0 bases and J shed 5 bases, with 10 bases lying between them. CDR1 and CDR2 (germline): WNHNN, SYGVQD (reference sequence). The CDR3 contains 14 residues. The chain's CDR3 is CASSESAGRETQYF. In nucleotides, the CDR3 is TGCGCCAGCAGTGAGTCGGCGGGTAGGGAGACCCAGTACTTC.

The chain couples TRBV28 to TRBJ2-4, with D perhaps TRBD2 (5 bases). The V gene lost 4 bases and the J gene lost 12 bases, with 13 bases spanning the gap. Looked up from germline, CDR1 is MDHEN and CDR2 is SYDVKM. This CDR3 has 12 amino acids. CDR3 in amino acids: CASSSRQAGQYF. The CDR3 DNA follows: TGTGCCAGCAGTTCCCGGCAGGCGGGTCAGTACTTC.

This clone came up a few times. V is TRBV11-2 and J is TRBJ2-4; 9 bases fit TRBD2. J gave up 7 bases and V 1 base, and 8 bases lay outside the gene matches. CDR1 is SGHAT and CDR2 is FQNNGV in the germline V gene. The CDR3 consists of 16 residues. CDR3 DNA: TGTGCCAGCAGCTTAGGGCGTAGCGGGAGCGGGAACATTCAGTACTTC. Its protein is CASSLGRSGSGNIQYF.

The chain joins TRBV2 to TRBJ1-5, with 7 bases that match TRBD1. Looked up from germline, CDR1 is SNHLY and CDR2 is FYNNEI. This CDR3 is built from 15 residues. V was clipped by 6 bases and J by 2 bases; unmatched bases: 7. CDR3 nucleotides: TGTGCCAGCAGCGCCTGGGACAGCCGCAATCAGCCCCAGCATTTT. Translating gives CASSAWDSRNQPQHF.

V usage is TRBV2 and J usage is TRBJ1-4, with unresolved D. The V gene's germline CDR1 is SNHLY and CDR2 FYNNEI. The V end was cut by 0 bases, the J end by 14 bases, with 10 bases between. CDR3 length: 12 residues. Written as DNA, the CDR3 is TGTGCCAGCAGTGAAGCTTCCCGCAGGCTGTTTTTT. Encoded protein: CASSEASRRLFF.

Comment on this clone: This same CDR3 is encoded by further DNA sequences in the sample. CDR3: CASSLAGSSYEQYF. The CDR3 DNA reads TGCGCCAGCAGCTTAGCGGGTAGCTCCTACGAGCAGTACTTC. The chain joins TRBV5-1 to TRBJ2-7; possible D gene TRBD2, 6 bases. Per germline, CDR1 SGHRS and CDR2 YFSETQ. V lost 2 bases and J lost 0, with 9 bases in between. The CDR3 is 14 amino acids.

CDR3 DNA: TGTGCCACCCTCAACAGGGAAAACTATGGCTACACCTTC. This encodes CATLNRENYGYTF. The chain employs TRBV6-5 and TRBJ1-2; D might be TRBD1 (6 bases). Per the germline V gene, CDR1 is MNHEY and CDR2 is SVGAGI. The CDR3 sequence is 13 residues long. V gave up 10 bases and J gave up 2 bases, with 14 bases separating them.